This T cell receptor beta chain was sequenced in a study of CD8+ T cells in alopecia areata. Study-level background: Among treated patients, oral tofacitinib was administered at 5 to 10 mg twice daily.

To note about this clone: The antigen is not known.

Findings and limits, study-wide: Alphabeta T cells residing in normal skin are also sequenced in scalp samples. Between patients, shared TCR sequences were less clear than in mice. This was possibly due in part to HLA diversity in the patient population.

Both peripheral blood and punch biopsies of lesional scalp skin were obtained from patients who had alopecia areata. It was cDNA, reverse transcribed from extracted RNA, that served as the sequencing template. Only in-frame clones appear in the TCRdb table, and some are missing; sequencing was by immunoSEQ multiplex PCR. The sample lists 140,000 or so clones; 40% to 65% were seen once. V shed 5 bases and J 4 bases; nucleotides not matched to a gene: 10. This CDR3 is 15 amino acids long. Looked up from germline, CDR1 is SQVTM and CDR2 is ANQGSEA. The chain is built from TRBV29-1 and TRBJ2-5, with 10 bases aligning to TRBD2. The receptor's source is a human donor with alopecia areata. The source was CD4+ T cells sorted from blood, collected at week 0. The CDR3 loop is CSVILAGAGRETQYF. CDR3 DNA sequence: TGCAGCGTTATCCTAGCGGGAGCAGGCCGAGAGACCCAGTACTTC.